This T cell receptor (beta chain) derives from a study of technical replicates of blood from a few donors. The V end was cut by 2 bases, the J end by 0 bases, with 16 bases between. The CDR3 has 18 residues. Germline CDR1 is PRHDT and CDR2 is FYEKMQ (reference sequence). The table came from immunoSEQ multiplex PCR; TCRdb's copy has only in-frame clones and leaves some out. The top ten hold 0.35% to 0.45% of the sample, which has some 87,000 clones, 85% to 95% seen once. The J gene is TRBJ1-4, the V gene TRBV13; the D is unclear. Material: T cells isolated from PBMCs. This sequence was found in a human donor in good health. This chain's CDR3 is CASSLRRGSYATNEKLFF. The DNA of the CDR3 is TGTGCCAGCAGCTTACGCCGCGGGAGTTATGCAACTAATGAAAAACTGTTTTTT.